The 19 T cell receptor beta chains given below trace back to one sample, sequenced in a study of blood T cell repertoires in COVID-19. The repertoire was sequenced with immunoSEQ multiplex PCR; TCRdb's copy has only in-frame clones and lacks some. Found here are about 130,000 clones, 80% to 90% of them singletons; the top ten hold roughly 3.6%. The sequenced sample was peripheral blood. These receptor sequences come from a woman aged 55-75 years with acute or convalescent COVID-19.

V is TRBV11-2 and J is TRBJ1-1; D gene unclear. With 2 bases removed from V and 11 bases from J, the gap between germline ends came to 12 bases. The CDR3 runs 12 residues. From germline, CDR1 is SGHAT and CDR2 FQNNGV. Here the CDR3 reads CASSLKVAEAFF. The CDR3 coding sequence is TGTGCCAGCAGCTTAAAAGTAGCGGAGGCTTTCTTT. Full variable domain (missing parts from reference TRBV11-2 and TRBJ1-1): EAGVAQSPRYKIIEKRQSVAFWCNPISGHATLYWYQQILGQGPKLLIQFQNNGVVDDSQLPKDRFSAERLKGVDSTLKIQPAKLEDSAVYLCASSLKVAEAFFGQGTRLTVV.

Here the CDR3 DNA reads TGTGCCACTACAGGGGATTTTAATTCACCCCTCCACTTT. Its translation: CATTGDFNSPLHF. The rearrangement links TRBV5-5 to TRBJ1-6; 7 positions match TRBD1. V gave up 9 bases and J gave up 6 bases; unmatched junction bases: 6. There are 13 residues in the CDR3. Germline V CDR1 and CDR2: SGHKS, YYEKEE (reference sequence).

This clone was observed a single time. V gene TRBV5-4 combines with J gene TRBJ2-2, with D possibly being TRBD1 (6 bases). There are 15 residues in the CDR3. V was clipped by 4 bases and J by 5 bases, with 15 bases between them. CDR1 is SGHNT and CDR2 is YYREEE in the germline V gene (reference sequence). In nucleotides, the CDR3 is TGTGCCAGCAGCCATCTAAACAGGGAAACCGGGGAGCTGTTTTTT. The encoded protein is CASSHLNRETGELFF.

This chain's CDR3 is CASSLDRGQPQHF. DNA of the CDR3: TGTGCCAGCAGTTTGGACAGGGGTCAGCCCCAGCATTTT. The chain is built from TRBV12-3 or TRBV12-4 and TRBJ1-5; 9 bases fit TRBD1. The CDR3 length is 13 residues. The ends lost 3 bases at V and 6 bases at J; junction bases unmatched: 0.

V and J are TRBV20-1 and TRBJ2-1; TRBD2 matches 8 bases. Germline CDR1 and CDR2: DFQATT and SNEGSKA (reference sequence). V gave up 5 bases and J gave up 11 bases; unmatched junction bases: 5. The CDR3 has 11 residues. CDR3 coding DNA: TGCAGTGCTCCGTGGACTAGCAAGCAGTTCTTC. Its translation: CSAPWTSKQFF.

CDR3 nucleotide sequence: TGCGCCAGCAGTCAAACCCGGCAGCGAGGGAACACTGAAGCTTTCTTT. It specifies CASSQTRQRGNTEAFF. V gene TRBV23-1 combines with J gene TRBJ1-1, with no clear D. TRBV23-1 is noted as an ORF with a role that remains uncertain. The CDR3 spans 16 residues. V gave up 2 bases and J gave up 1 base, with 14 bases separating them.

The chain has TRBV5-8 and TRBJ2-1; TRBD1 is a possible D gene (6 bases). Germline V lookup: CDR1 SGHTS, CDR2 YDEGEE. Trimming left V 2 bases short and J 7 bases short, with 10 bases between. This CDR3 comprises 13 residues. The CDR3 nucleotides are TGTGCCAGCAGCTTTGACAGGATGAATGAGCAGTTCTTC. Its translation: CASSFDRMNEQFF.

The chain is built from TRBV5-1 and TRBJ1-1; perhaps TRBD1 as D (5 bases). In germline, CDR1 is SGHRS, CDR2 YFSETQ. The CDR3 sequence is 14 residues long. V was shortened by 4 bases and J by 1 base, with 11 bases between the two germline ends. CDR3 DNA: TGCGCCAGCAGCCCTCAGGGATCGAACACTGAAGCTTTCTTT. This translates into CASSPQGSNTEAFF.

Points on this clone: Other DNA sequences within the sample encode an identical CDR3. J is TRBJ2-2 and V is TRBV7-3; D unclear. The CDR3 is 13 amino acids. Germline CDR1 is SGHTA and CDR2 is FQGTGA. The V end was cut by 2 bases, the J end by 5 bases, with 6 bases between. The DNA of the CDR3 is TGTGCCAGCAGCTTATCAGTAACCGGGGAGCTGTTTTTT. This codes for CASSLSVTGELFF.

The V gene is TRBV10-1, the J gene TRBJ1-1; D gene unclear. The V and J ends lost 4 bases and 5 bases respectively, with 8 bases between them. Germline CDR1 WNHNN, CDR2 SYGVQD (reference sequence). The CDR3 sequence is 12 residues long. The CDR3 loop reads CASSGRRTEAFF. The CDR3 region has the DNA TGCGCCAGCAGTGGGAGGAGGACTGAAGCTTTCTTT.

This clone has just one count. The J gene is TRBJ2-1, the V gene TRBV24-1, with a tentative D call TRBD2 (7 bases). Trimming stripped 7 bases from V and 0 bases from J, with 21 bases between. The CDR3 is made up of 18 amino acids. Germline CDR1 is KGHDR and CDR2 is SFDVKD. In DNA, the CDR3 is TGTGCCACCAGGGGGAGGGCAGGGGTTACCGACTCCTACAATGAGCAGTTCTTC. Amino acid sequence: CATRGRAGVTDSYNEQFF.

The chain combines TRBV5-4 with TRBJ2-1; 8 bases match TRBD2. CDR3 length: 15 amino acids. V gave up 1 base and J gave up 3 bases; unmatched junction bases: 3. CDR1 SGHNT and CDR2 YYREEE come from the germline V gene (reference sequence). The chain's CDR3 is CASSLFSGVYNEQFF. The CDR3 nucleotides are TGTGCCAGCAGCTTGTTTAGCGGGGTCTACAATGAGCAGTTCTTC.

The chain combines TRBV6-1 with TRBJ1-5; no clear D. V lost 1 base, J lost 6 bases, and 13 bases lay in between. The CDR3 contains 15 residues. The V gene's germline CDR1 is MNHNS and CDR2 SASEGT. The CDR3 sequence: CASSEDGLSGQPQHF. CDR3 coding DNA: TGTGCCAGCAGTGAAGACGGCCTTTCGGGTCAGCCCCAGCATTTT.

The CDR3 spells CATSDGTDNFNYGYTF. CDR3 sequence (DNA): TGTGCCACCAGTGATGGGACAGATAACTTTAACTATGGCTACACCTTC. This sequence joins TRBV24-1 and TRBJ1-2, with 7 bases that match TRBD1. J gave up 1 base and V 3 bases, and 7 bases lay outside the gene matches. There are 16 residues in the CDR3. Germline assignment: CDR1 KGHDR and CDR2 SFDVKD.

This clone has just one count. CDR3 region: CASSPGEDTQYF. CDR3 DNA: TGTGCCAGCAGTCCAGGGGAAGATACGCAGTATTTT. The rearrangement uses TRBV7-8 and TRBJ2-3, with D perhaps TRBD1 (6 bases). The length of the CDR3 is 12 residues. V shed 6 bases and J shed 5 bases, with 9 bases lying between them. CDR1 is SGHVS, CDR2 FQNEAQ, per germline.

The rearrangement links TRBV19 to TRBJ1-2; 10 bases are shared with TRBD1. This CDR3 comprises 14 residues. The trim removed 6 bases at V and 4 bases at J, leaving 5 bases unmatched. The germline CDR1 and CDR2 sequences are LNHDA and SQIVND (reference sequence). The CDR3 loop reads CASSKDRGFYGYTF. The CDR3 DNA reads as TGTGCCAGTAGCAAGGACAGGGGGTTCTATGGCTACACCTTC.

This clone was observed a few times. V is TRBV12-5 and J is TRBJ1-5, with TRBD1 matching 8 bases. V lost 5 bases to trimming and J lost 5 bases; unmatched junction nucleotides: 8. This CDR3 is built from 15 residues. Per the germline V gene, CDR1 is LGHNT and CDR2 is FRNRAP. The CDR3 region is CASGPTGGIDQPQHF. The CDR3 coding sequence is TGTGCTAGTGGTCCCACAGGGGGAATCGATCAGCCCCAGCATTTT.

V usage is TRBV28 and J usage is TRBJ2-1; possible D gene TRBD1, 5 bases. CDR1 and CDR2 (germline): MDHEN, SYDVKM. V shed 6 bases and J shed 9 bases, with 21 bases lying between them. The CDR3 contains 15 residues. The DNA for the CDR3 is TGTGCCAGCAGCCCAAACAGGAACATAAACGGTGAGCAGTTCTTC. Residues: CASSPNRNINGEQFF.

This chain joins TRBV6-5 and TRBJ1-5, with D uncertain. Germline V lookup: CDR1 MNHEY, CDR2 SVGAGI. V shed 5 bases and J shed 6 bases, with 17 bases lying between them. This CDR3 comprises 15 residues. CDR3 DNA sequence: TGTGCCAGCAGTCTAGCTTCCTCGAGGAGTCAGCCCCAGCATTTT. Encoded protein: CASSLASSRSQPQHF.